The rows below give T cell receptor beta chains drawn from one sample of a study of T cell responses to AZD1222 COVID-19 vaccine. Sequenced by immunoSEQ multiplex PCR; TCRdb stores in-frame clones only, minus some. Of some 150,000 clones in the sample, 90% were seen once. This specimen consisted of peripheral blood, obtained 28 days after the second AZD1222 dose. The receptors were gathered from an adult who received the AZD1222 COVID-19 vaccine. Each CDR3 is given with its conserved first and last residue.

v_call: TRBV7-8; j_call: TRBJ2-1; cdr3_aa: CASSFMGQGLEQFF
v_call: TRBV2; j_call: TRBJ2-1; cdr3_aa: CASSEYSGRANEQFF
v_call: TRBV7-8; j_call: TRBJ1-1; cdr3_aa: CASSSGQGAVNTEAFF
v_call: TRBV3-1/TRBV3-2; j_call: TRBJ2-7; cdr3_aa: CASSQARRDEQYF
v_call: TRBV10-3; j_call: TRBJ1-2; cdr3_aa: CAIRGAGGSGYTF
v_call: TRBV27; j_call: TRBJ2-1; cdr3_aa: CASSPPRASYNEQFF
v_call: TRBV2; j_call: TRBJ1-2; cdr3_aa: CASLQAGDYGYTF
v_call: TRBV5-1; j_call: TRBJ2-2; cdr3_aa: CASSLKAGELFF
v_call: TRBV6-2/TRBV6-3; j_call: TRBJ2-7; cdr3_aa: CASSYANEQYF
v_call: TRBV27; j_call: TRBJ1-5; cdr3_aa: CASSFGTGGNQPQHF
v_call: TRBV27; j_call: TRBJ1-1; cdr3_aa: CASSPRGLTEAFF
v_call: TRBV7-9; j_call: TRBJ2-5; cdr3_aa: CASRRDSETQYF
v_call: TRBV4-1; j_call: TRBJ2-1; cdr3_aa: CASRGAGRVDNEQFF
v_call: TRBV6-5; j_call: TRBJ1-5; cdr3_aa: CASRRRRSINQPQHF
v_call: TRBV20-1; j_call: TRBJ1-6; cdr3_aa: CSASRSESSPLHF
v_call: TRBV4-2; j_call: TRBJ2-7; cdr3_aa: CASSQGARDPLYEQYF
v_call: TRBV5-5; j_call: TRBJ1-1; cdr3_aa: CASSLGGLTIAEAFF
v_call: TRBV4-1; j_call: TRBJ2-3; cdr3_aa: CASSPSGPLEVTDTQYF
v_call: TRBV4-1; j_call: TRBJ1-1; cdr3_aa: CASTGVDAWDTEAFF
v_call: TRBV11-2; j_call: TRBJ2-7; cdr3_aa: CASSLRGGSGEQYF
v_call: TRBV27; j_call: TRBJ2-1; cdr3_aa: CASSPPDSGTSGRGSYNEQFF
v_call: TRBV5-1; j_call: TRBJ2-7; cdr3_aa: CASSFDGYEQYF
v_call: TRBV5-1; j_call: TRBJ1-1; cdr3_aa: CASSLVGPINTEAFF
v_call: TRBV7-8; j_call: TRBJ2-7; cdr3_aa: CASSPGTGVEQYF
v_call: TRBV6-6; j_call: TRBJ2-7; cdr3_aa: CASTGLAGWSDF
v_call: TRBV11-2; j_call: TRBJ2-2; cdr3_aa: CASSLDRAGTGNTGELFF
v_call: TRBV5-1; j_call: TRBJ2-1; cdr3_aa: CASSEGTTPNEQFF
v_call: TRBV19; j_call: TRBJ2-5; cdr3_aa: CASSPTSGQETQYF
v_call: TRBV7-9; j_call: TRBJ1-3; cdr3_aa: CASSLPLSGTGSSGNTIYF
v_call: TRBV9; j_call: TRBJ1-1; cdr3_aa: CASSPFRGVTEAFF
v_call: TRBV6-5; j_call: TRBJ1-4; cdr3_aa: CASSYSIYGAGKLFF
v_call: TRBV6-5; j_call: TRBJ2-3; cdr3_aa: CASSYISLSDTQYF
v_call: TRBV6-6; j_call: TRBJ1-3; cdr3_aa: CASSPGQGPSGNTIYF